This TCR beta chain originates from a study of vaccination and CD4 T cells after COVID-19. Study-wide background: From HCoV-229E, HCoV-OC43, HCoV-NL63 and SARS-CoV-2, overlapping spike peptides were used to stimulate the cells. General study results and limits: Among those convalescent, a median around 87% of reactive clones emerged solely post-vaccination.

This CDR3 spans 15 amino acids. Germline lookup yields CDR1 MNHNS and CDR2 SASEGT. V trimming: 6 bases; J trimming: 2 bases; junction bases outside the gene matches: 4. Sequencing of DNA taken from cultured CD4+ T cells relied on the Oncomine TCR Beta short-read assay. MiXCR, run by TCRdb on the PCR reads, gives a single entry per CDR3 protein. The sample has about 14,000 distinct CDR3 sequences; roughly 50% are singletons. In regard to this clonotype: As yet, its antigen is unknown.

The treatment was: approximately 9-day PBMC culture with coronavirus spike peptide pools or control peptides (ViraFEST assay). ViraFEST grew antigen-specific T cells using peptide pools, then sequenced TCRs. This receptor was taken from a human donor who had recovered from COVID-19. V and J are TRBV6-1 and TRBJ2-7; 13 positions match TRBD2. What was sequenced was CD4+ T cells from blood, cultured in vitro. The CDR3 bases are TGTGCCAGCAGAAAAGGACTAGCGGGAGCCTACGAGCAGTACTTC. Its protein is CASRKGLAGAYEQYF.